Below are 2 T cell receptor beta chains sequenced from a single sample in a study of T cells in Graves' hyperthyroidism and ophthalmopathy. TCR beta CDR3 regions were amplified from RNA. The HTBI set primed first-round TCR CDR3 RT-PCR. TCRdb passed the multiplex PCR reads through MiXCR, listing each CDR3 protein once. The sample includes around 400,000 distinct CDR3 sequences, about 12% of them seen just once. Material for sequencing was blood. All receptors come from a young woman with Graves' hyperthyroidism.

This clonotype has ten or more counts. J is TRBJ1-3 and V is TRBV20-1; D possibly corresponds to TRBD1 (5 bases). Trimming cost V 0 bases and J 14 bases, with 11 bases left between them. Germline V gives CDR1 DFQATT, CDR2 SNEGSKA (reference sequence). This CDR3 region has 11 residues. The CDR3 sequence: CSARDRGVLYF. The DNA of the CDR3 is TGCAGTGCTAGAGATCGGGGGGTCCTATATTTT.

This clonotype appeared a few times. A read error is possible here, since a much larger clone lies one base away. The gene calls are TRBV6-5 and TRBJ2-7, with 7 bases identical to TRBD2. The J call may be incorrect, as the DNA end agrees better with TRBJ2-1. Germline CDR1 MNHEY, CDR2 SVGAGI. The CDR3 contains 15 residues. CDR3 nucleotides: TGTGCCAGCTATTACAGCGGGACGAGCTCCTACGAGCAGTTCTTC. Translating gives CASYYSGTSSYEQFF.